This T cell receptor beta chain was profiled in a study of blood T cell repertoires in COVID-19. The overall study: Sources were T cells, B-cell-depleted T cells, or PBMCs; the material itself was cDNA or gDNA.

The CDR3 has 14 amino acids. Germline V gene lookup returns CDR1 SGDLS and CDR2 YYNGEE. V shed 0 bases, J shed 4 bases, and the junction held 0 bases outside the gene matches. Notes on this clone: Additional DNA sequences in this sample encode the identical CDR3.

Original processing notes: Amplification of reference gene primers provided the estimated nucleated cell counts. Generated by immunoSEQ multiplex PCR, the TCRdb table keeps only in-frame clones and is missing some. V and J calls and clone size follow that table, whereas D and trimming were derived from the DNA. The data show about 120,000 clones, around 78% seen once. This receptor was taken from a man younger than 45 with acute or convalescent COVID-19. The V call is TRBV9, the J call TRBJ2-2; 7 positions agree with TRBD1. The sequenced sample consisted of peripheral blood. The CDR3 DNA reads as TGTGCCAGCAGCGTAGCAGGGGGCACCGGGGAGCTGTTTTTT. It yields the protein CASSVAGGTGELFF.